The 23 T cell receptor beta chains presented below share a single source sample, sequenced in a study of blood T cell repertoires in COVID-19. Profiled with immunoSEQ multiplex PCR; TCRdb holds only in-frame clones, not every one. The data hold tens of thousands of clones, with roughly 80% observed a single time. The sequenced sample consisted of peripheral blood. These receptors were taken from a man between 65 and 79 years old with active COVID-19.

The chain has TRBV13 and TRBJ2-5, with 10 bases matching TRBD2. The CDR3 length is 24 residues. V shed 4 bases and J 4 bases; nucleotides not matched to a gene: 33. The germline V gene has CDR1 PRHDT and CDR2 FYEKMQ (reference sequence). The CDR3, as DNA: TGTGCCAGCAGCTCGCGCAACGAAGAGCGGGGCTGGGGGGCTAGCGGGAGTGTTGGAGAGACCCAGTACTTC. Amino acid sequence: CASSSRNEERGWGASGSVGETQYF.

The J gene is TRBJ1-6, the V gene TRBV10-3, with 9 bases identical to TRBD1. V dropped 4 bases and J dropped 7; count of bases not matched to a gene: 8. The CDR3 is 16 residues long. CDR1 is ENHRY, CDR2 SYGVKD, per germline. CDR3 amino acids: CAISARGTGWNSPLHF. CDR3 DNA sequence: TGTGCCATCAGTGCCCGCGGGACAGGGTGGAATTCACCCCTCCACTTT.

The V gene is TRBV7-6, the J gene TRBJ2-1, with 11 bases fitting TRBD2. From germline, CDR1 is SGHVS and CDR2 FNYEAQ. The CDR3 length is 20 residues. The ends lost 5 bases at V and 0 bases at J; junction bases unmatched: 15. The CDR3 DNA is TGTGCCAGCAGCCCATTGCCGGGACTAGCGGTTCAGAGCTCCTACAATGAGCAGTTCTTC. Its protein is CASSPLPGLAVQSSYNEQFF.

The V and J genes are TRBV27 and TRBJ1-4; TRBD1 might be the D (5 bases). The CDR3 contains 16 residues. Germline values: CDR1 MNHEY, CDR2 SMNVEV (reference sequence). The germline V and J ends were trimmed by 2 bases and 2 bases, with 12 bases remaining between them. The CDR3 DNA sequence: TGTGCCAGCAGTTTAGCTGGGGGAGGTACTAATGAAAAACTGTTTTTT. Protein sequence: CASSLAGGGTNEKLFF.

This rearrangement joins TRBV2 to TRBJ2-1, with 11 bases fitting TRBD2. This CDR3 region has 16 residues. The germline V gene encodes CDR1 SNHLY and CDR2 FYNNEI. The ends lost 1 base at V and 8 bases at J; junction bases unmatched: 7. CDR3 region: CASSEGLLAGVDEQFF. CDR3 coding DNA: TGTGCCAGCAGTGAAGGGTTACTAGCGGGAGTGGATGAGCAGTTCTTC.

The gene calls are TRBV6-5 and TRBJ2-1; D ambiguous. From germline, CDR1 is MNHEY and CDR2 SVGAGI. V was shortened by 4 bases and J by 8 bases, with 6 bases between the two germline ends. CDR3 length: 11 amino acids. The CDR3 coding sequence is TGTGCCAGCAGTTCTCTATATGAGCAGTTCTTC. Its translation: CASSSLYEQFF.

V and J are TRBV29-1 and TRBJ1-2; D perhaps matches TRBD1 (5 bases). Trimming removed 2 bases at V and 6 bases at J, with 13 bases between. This CDR3 is 13 amino acids long. Germline-derived CDR1 and CDR2 are SQVTM and ANQGSEA. The CDR3 bases are TGCAGCGTTGAACAGGGAGGTTACGATGGCTACACCTTC. It codes for CSVEQGGYDGYTF.

This sequence joins TRBV15 and TRBJ2-7; a possible D gene is TRBD2 (6 bases). V was pared by 5 bases and J by 1 base, with 15 bases between. Germline assignment: CDR1 LNHNV and CDR2 YYDKDF (reference sequence). The CDR3 extends over 15 amino acids. CDR3 bases: TGTGCCACCAGCGTGGGGGGTGCAGAGTCCTACGAGCAGTACTTC. This gives the protein CATSVGGAESYEQYF.

Here the CDR3 reads CASSPKVAGVYDEQFF. As DNA, the CDR3 is TGCGCCAGCAGCCCCAAGGTAGCGGGAGTCTATGATGAGCAGTTCTTC. The chain links TRBV4-1 to TRBJ2-1; 9 bases agree with TRBD2. Looked up from germline, CDR1 is MGHRA and CDR2 is YSYEKL. V lost 4 bases to trimming and J lost 8 bases; unmatched junction nucleotides: 12. The length of the CDR3 is 16 residues.

This CDR3 reads CASSSGTTDTQYF. DNA of the CDR3: TGTGCCAGCAGCTCTGGGACAACAGATACGCAGTATTTT. The chain couples TRBV7-9 to TRBJ2-3; a possible D gene is TRBD1 (6 bases). This CDR3 spans 13 amino acids. Germline CDR1 is SEHNR and CDR2 is FQNEAQ (reference sequence). V was shortened by 4 bases and J by 3 bases, with 8 bases between the two germline ends.

The chain joins TRBV7-6 to TRBJ2-1; 8 nucleotides align to TRBD1. Germline CDR1 reads SGHVS; CDR2 reads FNYEAQ. The CDR3 runs 15 residues. Trimming took 5 bases from V and 6 from J; bases not matched to a gene: 9. CDR3 nucleotide sequence: TGTGCCAGCAGCCTAGGACAGGGCGATGTCAATGAGCAGTTCTTC. Translation: CASSLGQGDVNEQFF.

The gene calls are TRBV12-3 or TRBV12-4 and TRBJ1-2; perhaps TRBD1 as D (5 bases). Trimming took 6 bases from V and 4 from J, leaving 9 bases between them. This CDR3 contains 12 residues. DNA for the CDR3: TGTGCCAGCAGCCCGGGACTCTATGGCTACACCTTC. As protein: CASSPGLYGYTF.

The genes are TRBV5-6 and TRBJ2-2; weak D call: TRBD1 (6 bases). This CDR3 is 13 amino acids long. V lost 1 base, J lost 9 bases, and 10 bases lay in between. Germline CDR1 SGHDT, CDR2 YYEEEE. CDR3 amino acids: CASSLTGSRELFF. In nucleotides, the CDR3 is TGTGCCAGCAGCTTGACAGGGTCGCGGGAGCTGTTTTTT. The variable domain in full, with the rest retrieved from reference TRBV5-6 and TRBJ2-2, is DAGVTQSPTHLIKTRGQQVTLRCSPKSGHDTVSWYQQALGQGPQFIFQYYEEEERQRGNFPDRFSGHQFPNYSSELNVNALLLGDSALYLCASSLTGSRELFFGEGSRLTVL.

The chain couples TRBV7-8 to TRBJ2-2, with D hard to call. Looked up from germline, CDR1 is SGHVS and CDR2 is FQNEAQ. Trimming pared 5 bases from V and 7 bases from J, leaving 20 bases between. CDR3 size: 16 residues. The CDR3 is CASSGRDPRVDGELFF. The CDR3 DNA follows: TGTGCCAGCAGCGGGCGAGATCCCAGAGTAGACGGGGAGCTGTTTTTT.

The chain recombines TRBV19 with TRBJ1-6, with TRBD1 identical over 7 bases. Germline V gene lookup returns CDR1 LNHDA and CDR2 SQIVND (reference sequence). V shed 9 bases and J 7 bases; nucleotides not matched to a gene: 12. CDR3 length equals 15 residues. This CDR3 reads CASGISGQPNSPLHF. The CDR3 DNA is TGTGCCAGCGGGATATCGGGACAGCCCAATTCACCCCTCCACTTT. The variable domain in full, completed from reference TRBV19 and TRBJ1-6, reads DGGITQSPKYLFRKEGQNVTLSCEQNLNHDAMYWYRQDPGQGLRLIYYSQIVNDFQKGDIAEGYSVSREKKESFPLTVTSAQKNPTAFYLCASGISGQPNSPLHFGNGTRLTVT.

V usage is TRBV28 and J usage is TRBJ2-7, with TRBD1 as a possible D gene (6 bases). The CDR3 loop spans 14 amino acids. Trimming shortened V by 8 bases and J by 4 bases, and 18 bases separated the two germline ends. Germline CDR1 and CDR2: MDHEN and SYDVKM. The CDR3 DNA sequence: TGTGCCAGCGCCACCGGGACAACCTCTTACGAGCAGTACTTC. It codes for CASATGTTSYEQYF.

The chain uses TRBV2 and TRBJ2-5, with 10 bases matching TRBD2. Germline V gene data show CDR1 as SNHLY and CDR2 as FYNNEI. This CDR3 contains 16 residues. J lost 0 bases, V lost 3 bases, and 4 bases had no gene match. In nucleotides, the CDR3 is TGTGCCAGCAGTGATACGCTAGCGGGGGACCAAGAGACCCAGTACTTC. It translates to CASSDTLAGDQETQYF.

V is TRBV30 and J is TRBJ1-5, with D possibly TRBD1 on 5 matching bases. Trimming left V 2 bases short and J 3 bases short, with 8 bases between. Looked up from germline, CDR1 is GTSNPN and CDR2 is SVGIG (reference sequence). The CDR3 totals 13 residues. In DNA form, the CDR3 reads TGTGCCTGGAGTCGGGACTACAATCAGCCCCAGCATTTT. This sequence encodes CAWSRDYNQPQHF. Filled out from reference TRBV30 and TRBJ1-5, the complete variable domain reads SQTIHQWPATLVQPVGSPLSLECTVEGTSNPNLYWYRQAAGRGLQLLFYSVGIGQISSEVPQNLSASRPQDRQFILSSKKLLLSDSGFYLCAWSRDYNQPQHFGDGTRLSIL.

This sequence joins TRBV6-5 and TRBJ2-7; 9 nucleotides align to TRBD1. The CDR3 covers 15 residues. With V trimmed by 0 bases and J by 2 bases, 2 bases remained unmatched. The germline CDR1 and CDR2 sequences are MNHEY and SVGAGI. CDR3: CASSYSGQGPYEQYF. DNA for the CDR3: TGTGCCAGCAGTTACTCGGGACAGGGACCCTACGAGCAGTACTTC.

The chain uses TRBV18 and TRBJ1-2, with 10 bases identical to TRBD1. The junction had 5 bases not matched to a gene; V was cut back by 6 bases and J by 4 bases. The CDR3 loop spans 14 amino acids. Germline CDR1 KGHSH, CDR2 LQKENI. CDR3 protein: CASSEGQGTYGYTF. In nucleotides, the CDR3 is TGTGCCAGCTCGGAGGGACAGGGGACCTATGGCTACACCTTC. Supplemented by reference TRBV18 and TRBJ1-2, the full variable domain reads NAGVMQNPRHLVRRRGQEARLRCSPMKGHSHVYWYRQLPEEGLKFMVYLQKENIIDESGMPKERFSAEFPKEGPSILRIQQVVRGDSAAYFCASSEGQGTYGYTFGSGTRLTVV.

V and J are TRBV5-1 and TRBJ1-1; weak D call: TRBD1 (5 bases). The ends were cut back, 1 base at V and 1 base at J, with 11 bases in the middle. The CDR3 contains 15 residues. In germline, CDR1 is SGHRS, CDR2 YFSETQ. CDR3 protein: CASSLRLGANTEAFF. As DNA, the CDR3 is TGCGCCAGCAGCTTGAGGCTAGGGGCGAACACTGAAGCTTTCTTT.

This clone was detected only a few times. The chain couples TRBV7-3 to TRBJ2-1; D not certain. Germline V lookup: CDR1 SGHTA, CDR2 FQGTGA. Trimming took off 2 bases at V and 5 bases at J, with 7 bases between the two ends. The CDR3 totals 13 residues. CDR3 nucleotide sequence: TGTGCCAGCAGCTTACTAGTCGACAATGAGCAGTTCTTC. Protein product: CASSLLVDNEQFF. Using reference TRBV7-3 and TRBJ2-1 for the parts outside the CDR3, the full variable domain is GAGVSQTPSNKVTEKGKYVELRCDPISGHTALYWYRQSLGQGPEFLIYFQGTGAADDSGLPNDRFFAVRPEGSVSTLKIQRTERGDSAVYLCASSLLVDNEQFFGPGTRLTVL.

CDR3 in amino acids: CASSLDREDSPLHF. The CDR3, as DNA: TGCGCCAGCAGCCTCGACAGGGAGGATTCACCCCTCCACTTT. The chain links TRBV5-1 to TRBJ1-6; TRBD1 agrees at 7 bases. CDR1 SGHRS and CDR2 YFSETQ come from the germline V gene. V trimming: 4 bases; J trimming: 8 bases; junction bases outside the gene matches: 6. The CDR3 extends over 14 amino acids.